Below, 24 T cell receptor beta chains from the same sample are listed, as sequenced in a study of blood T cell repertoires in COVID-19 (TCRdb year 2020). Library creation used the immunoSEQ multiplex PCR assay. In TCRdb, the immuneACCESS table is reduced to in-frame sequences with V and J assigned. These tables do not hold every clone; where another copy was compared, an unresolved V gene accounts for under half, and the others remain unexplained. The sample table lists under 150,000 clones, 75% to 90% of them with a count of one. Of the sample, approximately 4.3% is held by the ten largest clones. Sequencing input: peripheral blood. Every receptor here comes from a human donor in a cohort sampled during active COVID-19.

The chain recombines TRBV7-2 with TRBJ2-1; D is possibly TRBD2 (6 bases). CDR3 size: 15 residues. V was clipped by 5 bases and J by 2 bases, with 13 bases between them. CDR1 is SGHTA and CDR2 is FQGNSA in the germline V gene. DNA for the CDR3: TGTGCCAGCAGCCGTAGCGGACCTACCTACAATGAGCAGTTCTTC. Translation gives CASSRSGPTYNEQFF.

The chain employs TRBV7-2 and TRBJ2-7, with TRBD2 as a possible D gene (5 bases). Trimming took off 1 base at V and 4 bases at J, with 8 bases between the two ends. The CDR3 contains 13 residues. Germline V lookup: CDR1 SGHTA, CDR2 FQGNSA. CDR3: CASSLESGYEQYF. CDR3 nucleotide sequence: TGTGCCAGCAGCTTAGAATCGGGGTACGAGCAGTACTTC.

CDR3 bases: TGTGCCAGCAGTCCCCCCCCGGGGGGGCGGGAGGCTTGGGCCGTCTCCTACAATGAGCAGTTCTTC. Residues: CASSPPPGGREAWAVSYNEQFF. V usage is TRBV27 and J usage is TRBJ2-1, with 8 bases that match TRBD2. With 5 bases clipped from V and 0 bases from J, the junction kept 24 bases outside the gene matches. CDR3 size: 22 residues. CDR1 MNHEY and CDR2 SMNVEV come from the germline V gene (reference sequence).

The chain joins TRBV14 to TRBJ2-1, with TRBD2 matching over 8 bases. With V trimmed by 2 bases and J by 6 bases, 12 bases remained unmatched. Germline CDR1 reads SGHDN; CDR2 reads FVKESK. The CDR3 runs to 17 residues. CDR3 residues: CASSQMLLGGASNEQFF. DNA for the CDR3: TGTGCCAGCAGCCAAATGCTTCTCGGGGGGGCGAGCAATGAGCAGTTCTTC. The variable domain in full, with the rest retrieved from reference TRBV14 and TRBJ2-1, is EAGVTQFPSHSVIEKGQTVTLRCDPISGHDNLYWYRRVMGKEIKFLLHFVKESKQDESGMPNNRFLAERTGGTYSTLKVQPAELEDSGVYFCASSQMLLGGASNEQFFGPGTRLTVL.

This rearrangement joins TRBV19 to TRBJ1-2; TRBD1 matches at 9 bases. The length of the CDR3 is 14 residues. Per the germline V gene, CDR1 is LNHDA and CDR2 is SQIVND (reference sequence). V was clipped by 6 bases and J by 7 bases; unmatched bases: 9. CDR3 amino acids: CASSTNTGGSGYTF. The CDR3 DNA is TGTGCCAGTAGCACCAATACAGGGGGCTCTGGCTACACCTTC.

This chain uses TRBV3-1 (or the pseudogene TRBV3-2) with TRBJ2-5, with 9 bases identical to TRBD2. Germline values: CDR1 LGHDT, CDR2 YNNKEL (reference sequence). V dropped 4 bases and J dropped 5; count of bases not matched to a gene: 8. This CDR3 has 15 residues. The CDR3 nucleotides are TGTGCCAGCAGCCTCCGAGCGGGGGGAGCTGAGACCCAGTACTTC. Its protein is CASSLRAGGAETQYF.

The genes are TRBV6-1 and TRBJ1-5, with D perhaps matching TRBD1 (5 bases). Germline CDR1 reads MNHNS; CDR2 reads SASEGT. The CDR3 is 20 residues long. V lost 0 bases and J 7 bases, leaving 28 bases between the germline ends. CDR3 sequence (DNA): TGTGCCAGCAGTGAAGCCCGATCTGAAAGACAGACGATCGTAAGGCAGCCCCAGCATTTT. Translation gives CASSEARSERQTIVRQPQHF.

The CDR3 region has the DNA TGTGCCAGCAGCAGGGAGGGAGGCGATGAGCAGTTCTTC. It translates to CASSREGGDEQFF. The J gene is TRBJ2-1, the V gene TRBV5-5; 7 nucleotides line up with TRBD2. CDR1 SGHKS and CDR2 YYEKEE come from the germline V gene (reference sequence). The J segment lost 8 bases and the V segment lost 4 bases, leaving 6 bases of the junction unmatched. The CDR3 runs to 13 residues.

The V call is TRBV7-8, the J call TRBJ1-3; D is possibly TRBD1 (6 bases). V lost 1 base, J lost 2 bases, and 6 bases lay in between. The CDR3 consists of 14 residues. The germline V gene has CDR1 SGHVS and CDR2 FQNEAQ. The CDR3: CASSLGTAGNTIYF. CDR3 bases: TGTGCCAGCAGCTTAGGGACAGCTGGAAACACCATATATTTT.

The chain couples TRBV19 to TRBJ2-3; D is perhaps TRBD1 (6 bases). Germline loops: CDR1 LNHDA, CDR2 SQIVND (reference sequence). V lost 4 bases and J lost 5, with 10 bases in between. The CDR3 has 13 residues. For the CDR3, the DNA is TGTGCCAGTAGTACAGGGGTAGGAGATACGCAGTATTTT. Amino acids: CASSTGVGDTQYF.

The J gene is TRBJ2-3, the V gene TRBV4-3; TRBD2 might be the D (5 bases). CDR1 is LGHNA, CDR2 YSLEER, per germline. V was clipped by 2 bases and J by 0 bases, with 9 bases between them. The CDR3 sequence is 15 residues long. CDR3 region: CASSQQRTSTDTQYF. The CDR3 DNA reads TGCGCCAGCAGCCAACAGAGGACTAGCACAGATACGCAGTATTTT.

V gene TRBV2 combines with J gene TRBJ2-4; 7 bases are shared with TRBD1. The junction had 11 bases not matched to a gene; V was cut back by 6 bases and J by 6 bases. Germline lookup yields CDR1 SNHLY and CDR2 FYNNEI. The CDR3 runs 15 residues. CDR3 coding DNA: TGTGCCAGCAGAGATATGACAGGGCCGCGAAACATTCAGTACTTC. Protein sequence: CASRDMTGPRNIQYF.

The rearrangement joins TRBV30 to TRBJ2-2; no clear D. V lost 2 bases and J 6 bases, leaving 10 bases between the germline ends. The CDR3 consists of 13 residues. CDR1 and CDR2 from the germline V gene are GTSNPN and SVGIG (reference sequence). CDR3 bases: TGTGCCTGGAGTTCAGTATACCCCGGGGAGCTGTTTTTT. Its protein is CAWSSVYPGELFF.

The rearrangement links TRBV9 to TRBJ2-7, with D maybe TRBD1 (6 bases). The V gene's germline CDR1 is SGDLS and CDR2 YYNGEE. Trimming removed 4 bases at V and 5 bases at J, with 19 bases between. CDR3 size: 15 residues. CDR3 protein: CASSYPGTPFNEQYF. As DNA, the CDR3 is TGTGCCAGCAGCTACCCCGGGACACCCTTTAACGAGCAGTACTTC. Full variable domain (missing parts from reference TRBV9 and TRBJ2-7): DSGVTQTPKHLITATGQRVTLRCSPRSGDLSVYWYQQSLDQGLQFLIQYYNGEERAKGNILERFSAQQFPDLHSELNLSSLELGDSALYFCASSYPGTPFNEQYFGPGTRLTVT.

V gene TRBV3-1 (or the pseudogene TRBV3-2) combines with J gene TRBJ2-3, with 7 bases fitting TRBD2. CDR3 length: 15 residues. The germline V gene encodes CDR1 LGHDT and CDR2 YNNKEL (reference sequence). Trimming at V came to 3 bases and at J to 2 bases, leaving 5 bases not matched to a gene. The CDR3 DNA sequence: TGTGCCAGCAGCCATTCTAGCGGATCCACAGATACGCAGTATTTT. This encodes CASSHSSGSTDTQYF.

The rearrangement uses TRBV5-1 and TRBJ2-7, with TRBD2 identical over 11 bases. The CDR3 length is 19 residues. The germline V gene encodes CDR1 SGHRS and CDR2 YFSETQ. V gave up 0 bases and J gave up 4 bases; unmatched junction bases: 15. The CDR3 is CASSLAPSGGTNIPYEQYF. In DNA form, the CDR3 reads TGCGCCAGCAGCTTGGCGCCTAGCGGGGGGACAAACATACCTTACGAGCAGTACTTC.

CDR3: CAIRTGTGGTGNTIYF. As DNA, the CDR3 is TGTGCCATCAGGACCGGGACAGGGGGCACTGGAAACACCATATATTTT. The J gene is TRBJ1-3, the V gene TRBV10-3; 12 nucleotides align to TRBD1. With 6 bases clipped from V and 2 bases from J, the junction kept 5 bases outside the gene matches. Germline V gene sequence: CDR1 ENHRY, CDR2 SYGVKD. The CDR3 sequence is 16 residues long.

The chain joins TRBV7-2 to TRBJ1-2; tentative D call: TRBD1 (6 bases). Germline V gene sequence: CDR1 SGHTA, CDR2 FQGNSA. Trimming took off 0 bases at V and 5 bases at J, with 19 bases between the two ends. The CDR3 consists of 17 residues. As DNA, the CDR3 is TGTGCCAGCAGCTTAGCAGCCGGGGCTGGACAGACGTATGGCTACACCTTC. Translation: CASSLAAGAGQTYGYTF.

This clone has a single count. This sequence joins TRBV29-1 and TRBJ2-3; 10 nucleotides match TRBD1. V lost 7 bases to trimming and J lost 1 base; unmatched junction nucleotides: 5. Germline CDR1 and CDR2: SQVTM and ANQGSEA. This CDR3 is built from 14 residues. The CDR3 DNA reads TGCAGCGCCCCGACAGGGGGCGGCACAGATACGCAGTATTTT. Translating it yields CSAPTGGGTDTQYF.

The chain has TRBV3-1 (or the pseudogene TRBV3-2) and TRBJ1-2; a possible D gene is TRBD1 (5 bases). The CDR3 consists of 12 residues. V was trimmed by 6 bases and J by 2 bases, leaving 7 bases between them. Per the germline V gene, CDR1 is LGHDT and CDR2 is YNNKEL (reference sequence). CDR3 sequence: CASRGGNYGYTF. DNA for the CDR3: TGTGCCAGCAGGGGGGGGAACTATGGCTACACCTTC.

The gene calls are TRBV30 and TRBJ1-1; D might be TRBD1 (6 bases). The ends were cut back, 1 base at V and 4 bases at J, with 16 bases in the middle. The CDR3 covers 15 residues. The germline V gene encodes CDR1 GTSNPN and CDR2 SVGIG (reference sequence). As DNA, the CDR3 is TGTGCCTGGAGTGCGTGGGGCAGGGGAACCACTGAAGCTTTCTTT. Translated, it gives CAWSAWGRGTTEAFF.

The CDR3 sequence: CASSDSGGANEQFF. CDR3 DNA sequence: TGTGCCAGCAGTGACAGCGGGGGGGCCAATGAGCAGTTCTTC. This rearrangement joins TRBV6-4 to TRBJ2-1; 10 bases agree with TRBD2. This CDR3 is 14 amino acids long. Per the germline V gene, CDR1 is MRHNA and CDR2 is SNTAGT. V lost 2 bases to trimming and J lost 6 bases; unmatched junction nucleotides: 1.

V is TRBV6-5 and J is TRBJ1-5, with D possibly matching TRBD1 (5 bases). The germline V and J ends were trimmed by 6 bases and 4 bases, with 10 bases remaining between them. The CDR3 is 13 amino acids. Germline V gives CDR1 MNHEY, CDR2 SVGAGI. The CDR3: CASRFDRNQPQHF. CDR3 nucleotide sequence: TGTGCCAGCAGATTCGACAGAAATCAGCCCCAGCATTTT.

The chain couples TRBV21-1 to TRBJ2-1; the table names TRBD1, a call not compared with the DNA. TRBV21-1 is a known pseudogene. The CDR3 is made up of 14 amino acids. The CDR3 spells CASSKRSRGFEQFF. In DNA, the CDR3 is TGTGCCAGCAGCAAAAGAAGCAGGGGGTTTGAGCAGTTCTTC.